This TCR beta chain was retrieved from a study of T cells expressing NK-cell markers. Looking at the study overall: Investigators obtained TCR beta repertoires from sorted CD3+CD56+NKG2C+, CD3+CD56+NKG2C- and CD3+CD56-NKG2C+ T cells. Out of eight donors sequenced, seven tested HCMV-seropositive and the remaining one seronegative. Study conclusions and caveats: These clonotypes additionally ranked first within the CD3+CD56-NKG2C+ fraction of several donors. Dominant NKG2C+ clonotype frequencies of roughly 1.0-7.5% of CD8+ T cells were measured in about 6 donors.

TCRdb reprocessed the 5' RACE reads, with one entry per CDR3 protein and no DNA. This sample's table has about 260,000 distinct CDR3 sequences. On this clonotype: Its specificity is not known.

This CDR3 spans 15 amino acids. The germline CDR1 and CDR2 sequences are SGHTA and FQGNSA. This TCR derives from a woman aged 18 to 75 in good health. Sequencing was performed on blood T cells: a sorted CD56 or NKG2C T cell subset, CD4+ or CD8+ T cells, or bulk PBMC T cells (not recorded which). The V and J genes are TRBV7-2 and TRBJ2-3; without DNA, the TCRdb call of TRBD2 cannot be checked. CDR3 protein: CASSQRQGNTDTQYF.